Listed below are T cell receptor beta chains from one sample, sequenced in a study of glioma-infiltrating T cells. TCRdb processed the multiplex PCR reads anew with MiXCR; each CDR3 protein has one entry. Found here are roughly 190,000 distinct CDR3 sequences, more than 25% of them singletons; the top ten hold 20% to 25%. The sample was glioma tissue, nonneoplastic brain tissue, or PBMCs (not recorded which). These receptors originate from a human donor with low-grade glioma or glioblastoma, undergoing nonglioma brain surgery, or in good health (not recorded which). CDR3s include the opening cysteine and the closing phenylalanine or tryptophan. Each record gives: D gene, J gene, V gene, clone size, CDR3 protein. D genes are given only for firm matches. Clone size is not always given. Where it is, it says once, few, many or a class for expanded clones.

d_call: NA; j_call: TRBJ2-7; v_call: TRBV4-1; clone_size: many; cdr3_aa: CASSVREDEQYF
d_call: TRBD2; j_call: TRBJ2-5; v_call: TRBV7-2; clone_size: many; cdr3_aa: CASSELGSGGAQETQYF
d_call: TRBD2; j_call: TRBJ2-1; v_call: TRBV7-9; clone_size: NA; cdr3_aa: CASRPGPGLAGMNEQVF
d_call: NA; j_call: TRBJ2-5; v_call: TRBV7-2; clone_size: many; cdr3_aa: CASSLSKYQETQYF
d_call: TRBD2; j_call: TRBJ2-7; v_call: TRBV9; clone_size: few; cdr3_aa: CASSVRETAYEQYF
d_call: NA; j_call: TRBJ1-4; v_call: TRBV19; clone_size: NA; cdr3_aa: CASSILGTSNEKLFF
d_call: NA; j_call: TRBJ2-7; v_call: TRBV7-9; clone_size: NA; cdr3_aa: CASSFGTGASEQYF
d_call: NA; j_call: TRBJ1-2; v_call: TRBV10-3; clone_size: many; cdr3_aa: CAISDRDTLYGYTF
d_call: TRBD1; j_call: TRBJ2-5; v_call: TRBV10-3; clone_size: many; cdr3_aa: CATTRDSQETQYF
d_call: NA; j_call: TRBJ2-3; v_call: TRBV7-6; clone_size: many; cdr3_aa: CASSLGSPPDTQYF
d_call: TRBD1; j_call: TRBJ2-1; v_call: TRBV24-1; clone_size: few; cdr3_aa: CATSDLTGAPRDEQFF
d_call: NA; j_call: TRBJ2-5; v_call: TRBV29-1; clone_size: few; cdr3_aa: CSVEQQVGETQYF
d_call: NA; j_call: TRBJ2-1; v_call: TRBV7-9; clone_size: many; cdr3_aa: CASSLVRNNEQFF
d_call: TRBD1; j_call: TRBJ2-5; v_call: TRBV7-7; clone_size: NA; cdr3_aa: CASSTRQGKDETQYF
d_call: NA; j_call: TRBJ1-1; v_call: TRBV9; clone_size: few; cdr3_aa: CASSVEILNTEAFF